The 15 T cell receptor beta chains in this list originate from one sample, sequenced in a study of Graves' ophthalmopathy and Graves' hyperthyroidism. RNA served as the template for amplifying TCR beta CDR3 regions. HTBI primers served in a first-round RT-PCR, which a second-round multiplex PCR followed. TCRdb re-derived calls from the multiplex PCR reads in MiXCR, one entry per CDR3 protein. The profile shows 360,000 or so distinct CDR3 sequences, about 18% of them singletons. Sequencing input: peripheral blood. All receptors derive from a woman between 18 and 29 years old with Graves' ophthalmopathy.

This clonotype was observed many times. The chain employs TRBV7-9 and TRBJ2-5; possible D gene TRBD1, 6 bases. V lost 1 base and J lost 5, with 14 bases in between. This CDR3 spans 15 amino acids. Per the germline V gene, CDR1 is SEHNR and CDR2 is FQNEAQ (reference sequence). The CDR3 DNA follows: TGTGCCAGCAGCTTAGTGGCAGGGGCGGGCGAGACCCAGTACTTC. Translated: CASSLVAGAGETQYF.

The V gene is TRBV2, the J gene TRBJ2-7, with 11 nucleotides matching TRBD2. The CDR3 length is 15 residues. Germline V CDR1 and CDR2: SNHLY, FYNNEI. J gave up 2 bases and V 6 bases, and 6 bases lay outside the gene matches. CDR3 residues: CASRSLAGGPYEQYF. The DNA of the CDR3 is TGTGCCAGCAGGTCGCTAGCGGGAGGCCCCTACGAGCAGTACTTC.

This clonotype was detected many times. V and J are TRBV19 and TRBJ2-7, with 7 bases lining up with TRBD2. The CDR3 spans 15 residues. V trimming: 8 bases; J trimming: 6 bases; junction bases outside the gene matches: 16. Germline CDR1 reads LNHDA; CDR2 reads SQIVND (reference sequence). For the CDR3, the DNA is TGTGCCAGTTCTGCCGGGACTACCCACTCGGGCGAGCAGTACTTC. Translation gives CASSAGTTHSGEQYF. The variable domain in full, completed from reference TRBV19 and TRBJ2-7, reads DGGITQSPKYLFRKEGQNVTLSCEQNLNHDAMYWYRQDPGQGLRLIYYSQIVNDFQKGDIAEGYSVSREKKESFPLTVTSAQKNPTAFYLCASSAGTTHSGEQYFGPGTRLTVT.

The sample holds many counts of this clonotype. The chain couples TRBV6-2 or TRBV6-3 to TRBJ2-7; the D gene is possibly TRBD2 (5 bases). CDR3 size: 13 residues. Trimming cost V 2 bases and J 3 bases, with 8 bases left between them. The germline gives CDR1 MNHEY, CDR2 SVGEGT. Here the CDR3 reads CASSYGEHYEQYF. Here the CDR3 DNA reads TGTGCCAGCAGTTACGGGGAGCACTACGAGCAGTACTTC.

This clonotype was counted ten times or more. The V and J genes are TRBV6-5 and TRBJ2-2; maybe TRBD1 (6 bases). CDR1 is MNHEY and CDR2 is SVGAGI in the germline V gene. This CDR3 comprises 17 residues. V gave up 3 bases and J gave up 1 base, with 15 bases separating them. This CDR3 reads CASSYRRTDMNTGELFF. CDR3 in DNA: TGTGCCAGCAGTTATCGTAGGACAGATATGAACACCGGGGAGCTGTTTTTT.

This clonotype was picked up many times. The chain is built from TRBV15 and TRBJ2-7; 10 nucleotides agree with TRBD1. Germline loops: CDR1 LNHNV, CDR2 YYDKDF (reference sequence). Unmatched junction bases numbered 4, after V lost 5 bases and J lost 3 bases. The CDR3 runs to 14 residues. The CDR3 loop reads CATSEDRGSYEQYF. DNA for the CDR3: TGTGCCACCAGCGAGGACAGGGGGAGCTACGAGCAGTACTTC.

This sequence joins TRBV10-1 and TRBJ2-7; D is possibly TRBD1 or TRBD2 (5 bases each). Looked up from germline, CDR1 is WNHNN and CDR2 is SYGVQD (reference sequence). This CDR3 is 14 amino acids long. Trimming shortened V by 2 bases and J by 6 bases, and 14 bases separated the two germline ends. In nucleotides, the CDR3 is TGCGCCAGCAGTGAGGATTCAGGGAGAGGCGAGCAGTACTTC. Translation gives CASSEDSGRGEQYF.

In this sample, this clonotype turned up many times. The chain joins TRBV12-3 or TRBV12-4 to TRBJ1-5; 7 bases map to TRBD1. J lost 2 bases, V lost 1 base, and 11 bases had no gene match. The CDR3 has 18 residues. The CDR3 DNA is TGTGCCAGCAGTTTAGGACAGGGAGGGACGGGGGGCAATCAGCCCCAGCATTTT. Translation: CASSLGQGGTGGNQPQHF.

This rearrangement joins TRBV20-1 to TRBJ2-3; 9 positions agree with TRBD2. Germline CDR1 DFQATT, CDR2 SNEGSKA (reference sequence). With 5 bases clipped from V and 0 bases from J, the junction kept 6 bases outside the gene matches. The CDR3 sequence is 15 residues long. The CDR3 sequence: CSARRLADSTDTQYF. The CDR3 DNA follows: TGCAGTGCTCGAAGACTAGCGGATAGCACAGATACGCAGTATTTT.

The sample holds many counts of this clonotype. The chain uses TRBV7-2 and TRBJ1-5; D unclear. CDR1 SGHTA and CDR2 FQGNSA come from the germline V gene. The CDR3 runs to 12 residues. V was clipped by 1 base and J by 9 bases, with 7 bases between them. CDR3 bases: TGTGCCAGCAGCTTAGAGTCATCGCCCCAGCATTTT. Residues: CASSLESSPQHF.

This clonotype was detected ten times or more. The V call is TRBV11-1, the J call TRBJ2-7; D uncertain. Germline V gene sequence: CDR1 SGHAT, CDR2 FQDESV (reference sequence). The CDR3 loop spans 14 amino acids. Trimming left V 8 bases short and J 0 bases short, with 14 bases between. The CDR3 DNA follows: TGTGCCAGCTCCTTCGGCCATAACTCCTACGAGCAGTACTTC. Translating it yields CASSFGHNSYEQYF.

This clonotype was seen at least ten times. The rearrangement uses TRBV12-3 or TRBV12-4 and TRBJ1-1; D remains ambiguous. This CDR3 is 13 amino acids long. The V end lost 10 bases, the J end lost 3 bases, and 15 bases lay between the germline ends. In DNA form, the CDR3 reads TGTGCCACAAAAGGGTTTAGTCACACTGAAGCTTTCTTT. Protein: CATKGFSHTEAFF.

This clonotype has at least ten counts. The J gene is TRBJ2-5, the V gene TRBV12-3 or TRBV12-4, with 9 bases aligning to TRBD1. V was pared by 7 bases and J by 4 bases, with 10 bases of the junction left unmatched. The CDR3 has 15 residues. The CDR3 spells CASTSGQGSLETQYF. DNA of the CDR3: TGTGCCAGCACCTCCGGACAGGGGTCTCTAGAGACCCAGTACTTC.

This clonotype has a count of ten or more. This chain connects TRBV9 to TRBJ1-1, with 8 bases that match TRBD1. The ends lost 0 bases at V and 1 base at J; junction bases unmatched: 8. The germline V gene encodes CDR1 SGDLS and CDR2 YYNGEE. The CDR3 covers 17 residues. In nucleotides, the CDR3 is TGTGCCAGCAGCGTAGGGGGAGGGGGGACAGGGAACACTGAAGCTTTCTTT. Its protein is CASSVGGGGTGNTEAFF.

In its sample, this clonotype was seen a few times. The V call is TRBV11-2, the J call TRBJ2-7; the match to TRBD2 covers 7 bases. Germline V gives CDR1 SGHAT, CDR2 FQNNGV. The CDR3 consists of 15 residues. Trimming removed 3 bases from V and 3 bases from J; junction bases left unmatched: 8. CDR3 sequence reads: CASSFSSGTLYEQYF. The CDR3 nucleotides read TGTGCCAGCAGCTTTTCCAGCGGGACTCTCTACGAGCAGTACTTC.